This T cell receptor (beta chain) originates from a study of blood T cell repertoires in COVID-19. The overall study: Acute-phase and convalescent COVID-19 samples originated in the United States, Italy and Spain. The cDNA or gDNA used as material had been derived from T cells, B-cell-depleted T cells, or PBMCs.

Per the study methods: Amplification from reference gene primers served as the basis for estimated nucleated cell counts. Profiling relied on immunoSEQ multiplex PCR, and the TCRdb table lists in-frame clones only, not all of them. V, J and clone size are those of that table, while D and trimming were read from the DNA. Of more than 200,000 clones in the sample, 70% to 90% were seen once. Sequencing input: peripheral blood. The TCR sequence derives from a man younger than 35 with active or convalescent COVID-19.

The CDR3 protein is CSVEDRYYGYTF. The CDR3 DNA reads as TGCAGCGTTGAAGATCGGTACTATGGCTACACCTTC. The chain recombines TRBV29-1 with TRBJ1-2; D gene unclear. V was trimmed by 0 bases and J by 3 bases, leaving 5 bases between them. CDR3 length: 12 residues. Germline V lookup: CDR1 SQVTM, CDR2 ANQGSEA.